These T cell receptor beta chains were read from a single sample in a study of memory CD4+ T cells and cytomegalovirus serostatus. The method was immunoSEQ multiplex PCR; TCRdb's version includes in-frame clones alone and lacks a portion of them. There are tens of thousands of clones in the sample; roughly four fifths occur only once, and 1.2% lies in the top ten. Source material: memory CD4+ T cells from blood. These receptor sequences come from an adult in good health and CMV-seropositive. CDR3s include the opening cysteine and the closing phenylalanine or tryptophan. The order of the fields is clone size, J gene, D gene, V gene, CDR3 DNA, CDR3 protein. D genes are given only for firm matches. Clone size appears in some rows only: once, few, many, or a class for an expanded clone.

abundance: once
j_gene: TRBJ2-1
d_gene: .
v_gene: TRBV11-1
CDR3nt: TGTGCCAGCACCCTAACAAGTGGGGACAACGAGCAGTTCTTC
CDR3aa: CASTLTSGDNEQFF

abundance: .
j_gene: TRBJ1-5
d_gene: .
v_gene: TRBV7-2
CDR3nt: TGTGCCAGCAGCTTAGGACAGGACCAGCCCCAGCATTTT
CDR3aa: CASSLGQDQPQHF

abundance: .
j_gene: TRBJ2-7
d_gene: TRBD1
v_gene: TRBV5-1
CDR3nt: TGCGCCAGCAGCCCCGGGACAGGGTGGTACGAGCAGTACTTC
CDR3aa: CASSPGTGWYEQYF

abundance: .
j_gene: TRBJ1-2
d_gene: TRBD1
v_gene: TRBV5-5
CDR3nt: TGTGCCAGCAGCTTGGGGGACAGGGTGGGAGATGGCTACACCTTC
CDR3aa: CASSLGDRVGDGYTF

abundance: .
j_gene: TRBJ2-7
d_gene: TRBD2
v_gene: TRBV2
CDR3nt: TGTGCCAGCAGTGAACCAGCGGGGGGAACCGAGCAGTACTTC
CDR3aa: CASSEPAGGTEQYF

abundance: .
j_gene: TRBJ2-3
d_gene: TRBD1
v_gene: TRBV7-2
CDR3nt: TGTGCCAGCAGCCCAGGACAGGGCACAGATACGCAGTATTTT
CDR3aa: CASSPGQGTDTQYF

abundance: few
j_gene: TRBJ2-3
d_gene: .
v_gene: TRBV9
CDR3nt: TGTGCCAGCACCCCAACGGTTAGGGCAGATACGCAGTATTTT
CDR3aa: CASTPTVRADTQYF

abundance: .
j_gene: TRBJ2-7
d_gene: .
v_gene: TRBV6-1
CDR3nt: TGTGCCAGCAGTGAAACAGGATTCGGGTACGAGCAGTACTTC
CDR3aa: CASSETGFGYEQYF

abundance: .
j_gene: TRBJ1-6
d_gene: .
v_gene: TRBV7-8
CDR3nt: TGTGCCAGCAGCTTAGTCGGGTCCTATAATTCACCCCTCCACTTT
CDR3aa: CASSLVGSYNSPLHF

abundance: .
j_gene: TRBJ1-2
d_gene: .
v_gene: TRBV27
CDR3nt: TGTGCCAGCAGCGACGACAGGTATTATGGCTACACCTTC
CDR3aa: CASSDDRYYGYTF

abundance: once
j_gene: TRBJ2-7
d_gene: TRBD1
v_gene: TRBV29-1
CDR3nt: TGCAGCGTTGGGGACAGGGATCGGTACGAGCAGTACTTC
CDR3aa: CSVGDRDRYEQYF

abundance: .
j_gene: TRBJ1-6
d_gene: .
v_gene: TRBV19
CDR3nt: TGTGCCAGTTCCTTGCCGGGAACCCTAAATAATTCACCCCTCCACTTT
CDR3aa: CASSLPGTLNNSPLHF

abundance: .
j_gene: TRBJ1-6
d_gene: .
v_gene: TRBV11-2
CDR3nt: TGTGCCAGCAGCCTGACGGATGGCAATTCACCCCTCCACTTT
CDR3aa: CASSLTDGNSPLHF

abundance: few
j_gene: TRBJ1-3
d_gene: TRBD1
v_gene: TRBV2
CDR3nt: TGTGCCAGTGGGGACAGGGGACTGTGGGGAAACACCATATATTTT
CDR3aa: CASGDRGLWGNTIYF

abundance: .
j_gene: TRBJ2-7
d_gene: TRBD1
v_gene: TRBV6-5
CDR3nt: TGTGCCAGCAGTTACGGGACAGTTGGGTTTAGGCAGTACTTC
CDR3aa: CASSYGTVGFRQYF

abundance: few
j_gene: TRBJ2-1
d_gene: TRBD1
v_gene: TRBV5-1
CDR3nt: TGCGCCAGCAGCCCAGGAGGCTTGGCAGGGGGCAATGAGCAGTTCTTC
CDR3aa: CASSPGGLAGGNEQFF

abundance: .
j_gene: TRBJ2-3
d_gene: TRBD2
v_gene: TRBV29-1
CDR3nt: TGCAGCGCCACGGGGGGAAGCACAGATACGCAGTATTTT
CDR3aa: CSATGGSTDTQYF

abundance: few
j_gene: TRBJ2-5
d_gene: TRBD1
v_gene: TRBV9
CDR3nt: TGTGCCAGCAGCGTAGACCCCCCGGGACAGGGGCAAGAGACCCAGTACTTC
CDR3aa: CASSVDPPGQGQETQYF

abundance: once
j_gene: TRBJ2-7
d_gene: TRBD1
v_gene: TRBV10-3
CDR3nt: TGTGCCATCAGTTACGACAGGGACGAGCAGTACTTC
CDR3aa: CAISYDRDEQYF

abundance: .
j_gene: TRBJ2-3
d_gene: TRBD2
v_gene: TRBV2
CDR3nt: TGTGCCAGCAGTGAATCAGCGGGGGGCACAGATACGCAGTATTTT
CDR3aa: CASSESAGGTDTQYF

abundance: .
j_gene: TRBJ1-1
d_gene: TRBD1
v_gene: TRBV2
CDR3nt: TGTGCCAGCTCCAGCTCCAGGGGGGGCACTGAAGCTTTCTTT
CDR3aa: CASSSSRGGTEAFF

abundance: .
j_gene: TRBJ2-1
d_gene: TRBD2
v_gene: TRBV7-8
CDR3nt: TGTGCCAGCAGTACTACATTGCGGGGGGGCCGGGTCTACAATGAGCAGTTCTTC
CDR3aa: CASSTTLRGGRVYNEQFF

abundance: .
j_gene: TRBJ2-7
d_gene: TRBD2
v_gene: TRBV15
CDR3nt: TGTGCCACCAGCAGAGAAACTGGGGGGGGCTCCTACGAGCAGTACTTC
CDR3aa: CATSRETGGGSYEQYF

abundance: medium-sized
j_gene: TRBJ2-7
d_gene: TRBD1
v_gene: TRBV5-1
CDR3nt: TGCGCCAGCAGCTTCGACGCAGCACAGGGGGGCGAGCAGTACTTC
CDR3aa: CASSFDAAQGGEQYF

abundance: .
j_gene: TRBJ2-1
d_gene: TRBD2
v_gene: TRBV10-2
CDR3nt: TGCGCCAGCTCTATAGCGGGGAGGGACAATGAGCAGTTCTTC
CDR3aa: CASSIAGRDNEQFF

abundance: .
j_gene: TRBJ2-7
d_gene: TRBD1
v_gene: TRBV7-8
CDR3nt: TGTGCCAGCAGCTTCGACAGGGCCTACGAGCAGTACTTC
CDR3aa: CASSFDRAYEQYF

abundance: .
j_gene: TRBJ2-5
d_gene: .
v_gene: TRBV4-1
CDR3nt: TGCGCCAGCAGCCAAGGGGTAGACAGGCAAGAGACCCAGTACTTC
CDR3aa: CASSQGVDRQETQYF

abundance: .
j_gene: TRBJ1-3
d_gene: TRBD1
v_gene: TRBV7-6
CDR3nt: TGTGCCAGCAGCCCAGGGGGCGCGGACACCATATATTTT
CDR3aa: CASSPGGADTIYF

abundance: few
j_gene: TRBJ2-3
d_gene: .
v_gene: TRBV7-8
CDR3nt: TGTGCCAGCAGCTTAGACTTCAGGGCGGTATCCACAGATACGCAGTATTTT
CDR3aa: CASSLDFRAVSTDTQYF

abundance: .
j_gene: TRBJ2-5
d_gene: TRBD1
v_gene: TRBV6-1
CDR3nt: TGTGCCAGCAGTGACCCGACAGGGTCCCAAGAGACCCAGTACTTC
CDR3aa: CASSDPTGSQETQYF

abundance: once
j_gene: TRBJ2-3
d_gene: .
v_gene: TRBV5-1
CDR3nt: TGCGCCAGCAGCCGGGCCCTGGGGGCAGATACGCAGTATTTT
CDR3aa: CASSRALGADTQYF

abundance: .
j_gene: TRBJ2-1
d_gene: TRBD2
v_gene: TRBV25-1
CDR3nt: TGTGCCAGCAGTGAGGGTCTAGCGGGGGTTAATGAGCAGTTCTTC
CDR3aa: CASSEGLAGVNEQFF